The 9 T cell receptor beta chains reported below all come from one sample, sequenced in a study of T cells of healthy individuals. TCRdb passed the 5' RACE reads through MiXCR, listing each CDR3 protein once. The repertoire has about 96,000 distinct CDR3 sequences, 17% of them found once; the top ten carry 6.2%. These receptors were taken from a human donor in good health.

In DNA form, the CDR3 reads TGTGCCAGCACCCCTGCAAATGAAGCTTTCTTT. Translation: CASTPANEAFF. The V call is TRBV12-3 or TRBV12-4, the J call TRBJ1-1; D remains unclear. The CDR3 runs 11 residues. Trimming removed 7 bases from V and 7 bases from J, with 10 bases in between.

This clonotype was detected a few times. This chain links TRBV15 with TRBJ2-7; D gene unclear. With 0 bases removed from V and 6 bases from J, the gap between germline ends came to 9 bases. In germline, CDR1 is LNHNV, CDR2 YYDKDF (reference sequence). The CDR3 length is 13 residues. CDR3 nucleotides: TGTGCCACCAGCAGAGATAGGTCCCTCGAGCAGTACTTC. Protein sequence: CATSRDRSLEQYF.

The sample holds a few counts of this clonotype. The gene calls are TRBV11-1 and TRBJ1-1; maybe TRBD1 (6 bases). V lost 1 base to trimming and J lost 3 bases, with 6 bases between them. There are 13 residues in the CDR3. The V gene's germline CDR1 is SGHAT and CDR2 FQDESV (reference sequence). The CDR3: CASSLDRDTEAFF. The CDR3 region has the DNA TGTGCCAGCAGCTTAGACAGGGACACTGAAGCTTTCTTT.

This clonotype has a handful of counts. The J gene is TRBJ2-4, the V gene TRBV19; 8 nucleotides agree with TRBD2. CDR3 length: 14 amino acids. With 7 bases clipped from V and 6 bases from J, the junction kept 8 bases outside the gene matches. In germline, CDR1 is LNHDA, CDR2 SQIVND (reference sequence). CDR3 loop: CASNPGGALNIQYF. For the CDR3, the DNA is TGTGCCAGTAACCCCGGGGGGGCCCTAAACATTCAGTACTTC.

This clonotype has more than one count but fewer than ten. The V and J genes are TRBV28 and TRBJ2-6; 9 nucleotides line up with TRBD2. Germline loops: CDR1 MDHEN, CDR2 SYDVKM. J gave up 2 bases and V 5 bases, and 1 base lay outside the gene matches. The CDR3 is 15 amino acids. CDR3 sequence: CASSERGAGANVLTF. The CDR3 DNA sequence: TGTGCCAGCAGTGAGCGGGGGGCTGGGGCCAACGTCCTGACTTTC.

In its sample, this clonotype was seen many times. The chain carries TRBV6-5 and TRBJ2-7; 8 nucleotides align to TRBD2. The V and J ends lost 0 bases and 6 bases, in that order; junction bases with no gene match: 13. The CDR3 is 17 residues long. Germline lookup yields CDR1 MNHEY and CDR2 SVGAGI. The CDR3 coding sequence is TGTGCCAGCAGTTACTCGGGCTGGGCGGGAGGTACTCGCGAGCAGTACTTC. Protein product: CASSYSGWAGGTREQYF.

This clonotype was found a few times. The rearrangement joins TRBV20-1 to TRBJ1-6, with 7 bases identical to TRBD1. The trim removed 0 bases at V and 14 bases at J, leaving 4 bases unmatched. CDR1 is DFQATT, CDR2 SNEGSKA, per germline (reference sequence). This CDR3 has 12 residues. The CDR3 here is CSAREGGRSLHF. CDR3 in DNA: TGCAGTGCTAGAGAAGGGGGCAGGTCCCTCCACTTT.

This clonotype was observed a few times. DNA for the CDR3: TGCAGTGCTAGCGCCCCAGGGAAGGCGCAGTTCTTC. Translated, it gives CSASAPGKAQFF. J is TRBJ2-1 and V is TRBV20-1; perhaps TRBD1 as D (5 bases). The CDR3 length is 12 residues. Germline lookup yields CDR1 DFQATT and CDR2 SNEGSKA (reference sequence). V lost 3 bases and J lost 12, with 15 bases in between.

This clonotype was seen more than once but under ten times. The J gene is TRBJ2-2, the V gene TRBV9; TRBD2 is a possible D gene (5 bases). Germline-derived CDR1 and CDR2 are SGDLS and YYNGEE. Trimming pared 1 base from V and 10 bases from J, leaving 17 bases between. The CDR3 runs to 15 residues. CDR3 protein: CASSVNGNYREELFF. CDR3 DNA sequence: TGTGCCAGCAGCGTAAACGGGAACTACCGAGAGGAGCTGTTTTTT.